The 22 T cell receptor beta chains below come from one sample, sequenced in a study of shared T cell receptors in the human thymus. The protocol was immunoSEQ multiplex PCR, while the TCRdb copy is restricted to in-frame clones and leaves out a portion. The data hold roughly 700,000 clones, with roughly 90% observed a single time. These records were also assigned to another study, of human thymus T cells.

The sample was thymocytes. The receptors shown here come from a boy under three years old with a congenital heart defect.

The V gene is TRBV11-2, the J gene TRBJ2-7; tentative D call: TRBD2 (7 bases). CDR3 length equals 13 residues. Trimming pared 8 bases from V and 2 bases from J, leaving 13 bases between. Germline CDR1 and CDR2: SGHAT and FQNNGV. CDR3 bases: TGTGCCAGCGGGAGGGGGGGCCCCTACGAGCAGTACTTC. This sequence encodes CASGRGGPYEQYF. Looking up the rest from reference TRBV11-2 and TRBJ2-7 gives the full variable domain: EAGVAQSPRYKIIEKRQSVAFWCNPISGHATLYWYQQILGQGPKLLIQFQNNGVVDDSQLPKDRFSAERLKGVDSTLKIQPAKLEDSAVYLCASGRGGPYEQYFGPGTRLTVT.

J is TRBJ2-7 and V is TRBV5-4; TRBD2 matches at 8 bases. Germline CDR1 and CDR2: SGHNT and YYREEE (reference sequence). Unmatched junction bases numbered 11, after V lost 4 bases and J lost 2 bases. This CDR3 spans 16 amino acids. The CDR3 DNA follows: TGTGCCAGCAGCCATTCCGGGACTAGGGGACCCTACGAGCAGTACTTC. It yields the protein CASSHSGTRGPYEQYF.

The V gene is TRBV11-2, the J gene TRBJ2-3; TRBD1 agrees at 7 bases. V shed 9 bases and J 4 bases; nucleotides not matched to a gene: 13. The CDR3 spans 15 residues. Germline V gene data show CDR1 as SGHAT and CDR2 as FQNNGV. Written as DNA, the CDR3 is TGTGCCAGACCGAACCCCAGGGGGAATGCAGATACGCAGTATTTT. Its protein product is CARPNPRGNADTQYF.

V and J are TRBV5-4 and TRBJ1-1; D is undetermined. This CDR3 region has 16 residues. Per germline, CDR1 SGHNT and CDR2 YYREEE (reference sequence). V was clipped by 0 bases and J by 0 bases, with 12 bases between them. The CDR3 nucleotides read TGTGCCAGCAGCTTGGAACGGGAGGGCATGAACACTGAAGCTTTCTTT. It translates to CASSLEREGMNTEAFF.

The chain uses TRBV30 and TRBJ2-5, with D unresolved. The germline V gene has CDR1 GTSNPN and CDR2 SVGIG (reference sequence). CDR3 size: 13 residues. Trimming took 7 bases from V and 2 from J, leaving 14 bases between them. CDR3 residues: CAYRRRRQETQYF. The CDR3 DNA sequence: TGTGCCTACCGAAGGCGGAGACAAGAGACCCAGTACTTC.

This rearrangement joins TRBV15 to TRBJ2-5, with 8 nucleotides matching TRBD1. V dropped 1 base and J dropped 5; count of bases not matched to a gene: 12. CDR1 and CDR2 from the germline V gene are LNHNV and YYDKDF (reference sequence). The CDR3 has 17 residues. The CDR3 loop is CATSRGHRQGSEETQYF. CDR3 sequence (DNA): TGTGCCACCAGCAGAGGTCATCGACAGGGGAGTGAGGAGACCCAGTACTTC.

The V and J genes are TRBV30 and TRBJ2-3; TRBD2 is a possible D gene (6 bases). Trimming took off 5 bases at V and 3 bases at J, with 9 bases between the two ends. Germline loops: CDR1 GTSNPN, CDR2 SVGIG (reference sequence). The CDR3 length is 12 residues. CDR3 sequence: CAWALATDTQYF. The CDR3 region has the DNA TGTGCCTGGGCACTAGCAACAGATACGCAGTATTTT. Full variable domain (missing parts from reference TRBV30 and TRBJ2-3): SQTIHQWPATLVQPVGSPLSLECTVEGTSNPNLYWYRQAAGRGLQLLFYSVGIGQISSEVPQNLSASRPQDRQFILSSKKLLLSDSGFYLCAWALATDTQYFGPGTRLTVL.

This clone was detected once. This chain connects TRBV29-1 to TRBJ2-7, with 7 bases identical to TRBD2. The CDR3 consists of 15 residues. Germline CDR1 is SQVTM and CDR2 is ANQGSEA. The junction had 16 bases not matched to a gene; V was cut back by 4 bases and J by 7 bases. CDR3 in amino acids: CSVVGGRLAMGEQYF. The DNA for the CDR3 is TGCAGCGTTGTGGGAGGTAGACTAGCAATGGGTGAGCAGTACTTC.

The rearrangement joins TRBV29-1 to TRBJ2-5; the D gene is possibly TRBD1 (6 bases). Germline V gene lookup returns CDR1 SQVTM and CDR2 ANQGSEA. This CDR3 spans 12 amino acids. The V end was cut by 7 bases, the J end by 5 bases, with 14 bases between. The CDR3 bases are TGCAGCGGATTTGGGGGCAGGGAGACCCAGTACTTC. Its protein product is CSGFGGRETQYF.

This rearrangement joins TRBV10-3 to TRBJ1-1, with unresolved D. V lost 0 bases and J 8 bases, leaving 16 bases between the germline ends. The germline CDR1 and CDR2 sequences are ENHRY and SYGVKD. The CDR3 consists of 15 residues. This CDR3 reads CAISESVEEGQEAFF. Here the CDR3 DNA reads TGTGCCATCAGTGAGTCAGTGGAGGAAGGGCAGGAAGCTTTCTTT.

V usage is TRBV6-1 and J usage is TRBJ1-1; D might be TRBD1 (5 bases). This CDR3 has 10 residues. Trimming left V 7 bases short and J 6 bases short, with 6 bases between. Germline V lookup: CDR1 MNHNS, CDR2 SASEGT. The chain's CDR3 is CASIRAEAFF. DNA of the CDR3: TGTGCCAGCATCAGGGCTGAAGCTTTCTTT.

The rearrangement uses TRBV5-6 and TRBJ1-1; perhaps TRBD1 as D (5 bases). Germline V gene lookup returns CDR1 SGHDT and CDR2 YYEEEE. This CDR3 is 16 amino acids long. V lost 0 bases and J 1 base, leaving 13 bases between the germline ends. CDR3 protein: CASSLGRGGENTEAFF. CDR3 DNA sequence: TGTGCCAGCAGCTTGGGTCGGGGAGGGGAGAACACTGAAGCTTTCTTT.

The CDR3 protein is CASSRDRGSNTEAFF. The CDR3 nucleotides read TGTGCCAGCAGTAGGGACAGGGGGTCGAACACTGAAGCTTTCTTT. This chain links TRBV27 with TRBJ1-1, with 11 positions matching TRBD1. V gave up 5 bases and J gave up 1 base; unmatched junction bases: 3. This CDR3 spans 15 amino acids. From germline, CDR1 is MNHEY and CDR2 SMNVEV (reference sequence).

The chain carries TRBV2 and TRBJ1-1; the match to TRBD1 covers 8 bases. CDR1 is SNHLY and CDR2 is FYNNEI in the germline V gene. The CDR3 is made up of 18 amino acids. V trimming: 6 bases; J trimming: 4 bases; junction bases outside the gene matches: 19. CDR3 DNA: TGTGCCAGCAGCGACAGGCTTGGACAGGGACCCGATGGCACTGAAGCTTTCTTT. Translation: CASSDRLGQGPDGTEAFF.

The V and J genes are TRBV4-1 and TRBJ1-2; weak D call: TRBD1 (5 bases). V lost 2 bases, J lost 0 bases, and 13 bases lay in between. Looked up from germline, CDR1 is MGHRA and CDR2 is YSYEKL. CDR3 length: 16 residues. This chain's CDR3 is CASSQLSGGANYGYTF. The CDR3 nucleotides read TGCGCCAGCAGCCAATTATCGGGGGGAGCTAACTATGGCTACACCTTC.

V and J are TRBV15 and TRBJ2-1; 7 bases match TRBD2. Germline CDR1 and CDR2: LNHNV and YYDKDF (reference sequence). The CDR3 consists of 17 residues. With V trimmed by 5 bases and J by 0 bases, 10 bases remained unmatched. The CDR3 DNA is TGTGCCACCAGCGGTTTAGCGGGTAAGAGCTCCTACAATGAGCAGTTCTTC. This translates into CATSGLAGKSSYNEQFF.

This chain uses TRBV18 with TRBJ2-3; tentatively, D is TRBD2 (5 bases). Germline V gives CDR1 KGHSH, CDR2 LQKENI. This CDR3 comprises 15 residues. V gave up 4 bases and J gave up 1 base, with 12 bases separating them. CDR3 nucleotides: TGTGCCAGCTCACGACCGGACGGGGGCACAGATACGCAGTATTTT. Translated, it gives CASSRPDGGTDTQYF.

This chain links TRBV7-9 with TRBJ2-1; the match to TRBD2 covers 8 bases. Germline CDR1 is SEHNR and CDR2 is FQNEAQ (reference sequence). The CDR3 loop spans 15 amino acids. With V trimmed by 5 bases and J by 12 bases, 15 bases remained unmatched. The CDR3 region is CASSKPGLVPLGQFF. The CDR3 DNA follows: TGTGCCAGCAGCAAACCGGGACTAGTACCCCTTGGGCAGTTCTTC.

The V call is TRBV5-6, the J call TRBJ2-7; D may be TRBD2 (6 bases). The CDR3 is 16 amino acids. Looked up from germline, CDR1 is SGHDT and CDR2 is YYEEEE. V lost 1 base and J 3 bases, leaving 17 bases between the germline ends. The CDR3, as DNA: TGTGCCAGCAGCTTGAGAAATGACAGACTAGACTACGAGCAGTACTTC. This gives the protein CASSLRNDRLDYEQYF.

The rearrangement joins TRBV6-4 to TRBJ2-7; 12 bases fit TRBD2. Unmatched junction bases numbered 6, after V lost 6 bases and J lost 6 bases. The CDR3 covers 14 residues. Germline V gives CDR1 MRHNA, CDR2 SNTAGT. In DNA, the CDR3 is TGTGCCAGCAGCGCTCTAGCGGGAGGGCCCGAGCAGTACTTC. It yields the protein CASSALAGGPEQYF.

This chain uses TRBV15 with TRBJ2-7; D is possibly TRBD2 (5 bases). This CDR3 comprises 14 residues. Germline V CDR1 and CDR2: LNHNV, YYDKDF (reference sequence). The germline V and J ends were trimmed by 5 bases and 2 bases, with 13 bases remaining between them. CDR3 bases: TGTGCCACCAGCCTTGAGCCCGGGGCCTACGAGCAGTACTTC. Translated, it gives CATSLEPGAYEQYF.

This chain joins TRBV6-4 and TRBJ2-3, with 11 bases that match TRBD1. V was clipped by 4 bases and J by 5 bases; unmatched bases: 5. CDR3 length equals 15 residues. The germline CDR1 and CDR2 sequences are MRHNA and SNTAGT. CDR3: CASSVGQGAEDTQYF. DNA of the CDR3: TGTGCCAGCAGTGTCGGACAGGGGGCCGAAGATACGCAGTATTTT.